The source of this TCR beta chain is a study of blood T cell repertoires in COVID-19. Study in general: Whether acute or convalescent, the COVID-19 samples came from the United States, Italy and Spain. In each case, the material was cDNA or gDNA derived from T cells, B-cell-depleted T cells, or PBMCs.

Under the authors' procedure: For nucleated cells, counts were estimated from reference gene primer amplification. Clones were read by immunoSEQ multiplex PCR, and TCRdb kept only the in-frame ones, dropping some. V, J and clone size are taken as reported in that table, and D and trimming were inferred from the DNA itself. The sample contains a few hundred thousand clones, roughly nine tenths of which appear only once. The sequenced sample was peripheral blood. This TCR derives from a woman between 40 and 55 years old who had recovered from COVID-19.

CDR3 sequence: CASRVTATNTGELFF. Here the CDR3 DNA reads TGTGCCAGCAGGGTTACAGCTACGAACACCGGGGAGCTGTTTTTT. The rearrangement links TRBV6-5 to TRBJ2-2; no clear D. Germline-derived CDR1 and CDR2 are MNHEY and SVGAGI. V lost 6 bases and J lost 0, with 11 bases in between. This CDR3 has 15 residues.